This TCR beta chain was recorded in a study of shared clonotypes between healthy human individuals. Those who donated, Caucasian adults without exception, all lived in Nashville, Tennessee. Here immunoSEQ multiplex PCR was the method, and the copy in TCRdb shows in-frame clones only, minus some. Altogether under 2.5 million clones are present, under 95% being singletons, with the ten largest covering about 0.36%. Per the germline V gene, CDR1 is WNHNN and CDR2 is SYGVQD (reference sequence). The CDR3 sequence is 13 residues long. Trimming removed 6 bases from V and 2 bases from J, with 8 bases in between.

Sequences were obtained from naive CD4+ T cells from PBMCs. Subset given: CD45RA+ positively selected. The chain links TRBV10-1 to TRBJ2-1; D gene ambiguous. This TCR derives from a man between 18 and 29 years old in good health. Some clones in this sample may be carry-over from other donors' samples. The CDR3 reads CASSPGPYNEQFF. DNA of the CDR3: TGCGCCAGCAGCCCCGGGCCCTACAATGAGCAGTTCTTC.